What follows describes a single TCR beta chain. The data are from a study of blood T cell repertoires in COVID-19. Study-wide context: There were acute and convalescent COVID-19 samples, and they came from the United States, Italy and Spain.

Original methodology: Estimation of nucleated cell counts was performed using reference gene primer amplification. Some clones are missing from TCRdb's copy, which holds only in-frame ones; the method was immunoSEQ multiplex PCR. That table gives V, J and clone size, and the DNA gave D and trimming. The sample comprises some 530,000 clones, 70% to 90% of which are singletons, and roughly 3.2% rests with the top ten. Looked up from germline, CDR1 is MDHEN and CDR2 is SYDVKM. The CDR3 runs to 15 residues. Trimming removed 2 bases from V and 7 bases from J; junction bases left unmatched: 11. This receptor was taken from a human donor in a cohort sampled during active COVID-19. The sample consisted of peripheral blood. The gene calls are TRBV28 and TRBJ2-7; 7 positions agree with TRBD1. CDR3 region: CASSLKRQGLGEQYF. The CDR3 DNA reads TGTGCCAGCAGTTTAAAGAGACAGGGTTTGGGGGAGCAGTACTTC. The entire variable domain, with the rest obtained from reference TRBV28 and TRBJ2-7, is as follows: DVKVTQSSRYLVKRTGEKVFLECVQDMDHENMFWYRQDPGLGLRLIYFSYDVKMKEKGDIPEGYSVSREKKERFSLILESASTNQTSMYLCASSLKRQGLGEQYFGPGTRLTVT.